This record covers a single T cell receptor beta chain. These data come from a study of OX40 agonist ivuxolimab in advanced cancers. The overall study: Patients got intravenous ivuxolimab at 0.01 to 10 mg/kg every 2 weeks.

Profiled with immunoSEQ multiplex PCR; TCRdb holds only in-frame clones, not every one. The table shows around 84,000 clones, with 85% to 95% occurring only once. The sample consisted of CD4+ or CD8+ T cells sorted from blood, taken in a trial of the OX40 agonist ivuxolimab. The clonotype originates from an adult with an advanced solid tumor such as melanoma, head and neck, liver or kidney cancer.

Written as DNA, the CDR3 is TGTGCCAGCAGCGTAGCAGCGGGAGGAATTTACGAGCAGTACTTC. This translates into CASSVAAGGIYEQYF. V gene TRBV9 combines with J gene TRBJ2-7; 9 bases align to TRBD2. The V gene's germline CDR1 is SGDLS and CDR2 YYNGEE. The CDR3 loop spans 15 amino acids. Trimming took 0 bases from V and 4 from J; bases not matched to a gene: 5.